This T cell receptor (beta chain) is from a study of graft-versus-host responses after intestinal transplantation. Study as a whole: Recipients obtained multivisceral, liver-intestinal, or isolated intestinal transplants. For approximately three years after anti-thymocyte globulin induction, all recipients took tacrolimus and steroids.

As for this clone: The antigen is unknown.

Study outcomes and limitations: There were GvH clones found in recipient marrow, and some of them appeared first in ileum or blood. Early post-transplant HvG declines tracked with peak circulating GvH clone levels.

Produced via immunoSEQ multiplex PCR; TCRdb's table is partial and in-frame only. The table includes approximately 93,000 clones, 85% to 95% detected once. The CDR3 runs 15 residues. Germline loops: CDR1 SGHAT, CDR2 FQNNGV. V was pared by 2 bases and J by 0 bases, with 10 bases between. The genes are TRBV11-2 and TRBJ2-5; D is unresolved. The specimen comprised unstimulated CD8+ T cells sorted from spleen or lymph node cells, sampled before transplant. This clonotype was sampled from a human donor who was the organ donor for an intestinal transplant. The CDR3 sequence is CASSLQTWYQETQYF. CDR3 bases: TGTGCCAGCAGCTTACAGACTTGGTACCAAGAGACCCAGTACTTC.